These 28 T cell receptor beta chains originate from one sample sequenced in a study of blood T cell repertoires in COVID-19. Sequenced by immunoSEQ multiplex PCR; TCRdb stores in-frame clones only, minus some. The table records around 140,000 clones, 76% of them present only once. The sequenced sample was peripheral blood. These receptors all stem from a woman older than 75 with active or convalescent COVID-19.

The chain recombines TRBV2 with TRBJ1-1, with D hard to call. Germline-derived CDR1 and CDR2 are SNHLY and FYNNEI. This CDR3 has 12 amino acids. V dropped 6 bases and J dropped 0 bases, with 5 bases sitting between them. CDR3 bases: TGTGCCAGCAGGAGTATGAACACTGAAGCTTTCTTT. This encodes CASRSMNTEAFF. The full variable domain, with the rest looked up from reference TRBV2 and TRBJ1-1, is EPEVTQTPSHQVTQMGQEVILRCVPISNHLYFYWYRQILGQKVEFLVSFYNNEISEKSEIFDDQFSVERPDGSNFTLKIRSTKLEDSAMYFCASRSMNTEAFFGQGTRLTVV.

V and J are TRBV7-2 and TRBJ1-4, with no clear D. The CDR3 runs to 16 residues. Germline V CDR1 and CDR2: SGHTA, FQGNSA. Trimming left V 5 bases short and J 3 bases short, with 16 bases between. This CDR3 is CASSLNPRGANEKLFF. CDR3 DNA sequence: TGTGCCAGCAGCCTAAACCCCCGGGGAGCTAATGAAAAACTGTTTTTT.

The chain carries TRBV10-1 and TRBJ1-4; the match to TRBD1 covers 9 bases. The V gene's germline CDR1 is WNHNN and CDR2 SYGVQD (reference sequence). After removal of 3 bases from V and 5 bases from J, the junction contained 1 base not matched to a gene. This CDR3 has 14 amino acids. CDR3 loop: CASSDGTGNEKLFF. The CDR3 DNA follows: TGCGCCAGCAGTGACGGGACAGGGAATGAAAAACTGTTTTTT.

V and J are TRBV19 and TRBJ2-5; D perhaps matches TRBD1 (5 bases). V was clipped by 6 bases and J by 7 bases, with 18 bases between them. The germline gives CDR1 LNHDA, CDR2 SQIVND (reference sequence). The CDR3 contains 14 residues. The CDR3 DNA is TGTGCCAGTAGGACTCATAATAGGGGCGGGACCCAGTACTTC. As protein: CASRTHNRGGTQYF.

This rearrangement joins TRBV5-1 to TRBJ2-1; 14 bases fit TRBD2. Germline CDR1 and CDR2: SGHRS and YFSETQ. V was pared by 3 bases and J by 8 bases, with 7 bases of the junction left unmatched. This CDR3 comprises 16 residues. CDR3 bases: TGCGCCAGCAGCTCACAGACTAGCGGGGGGGTCCATGAGCAGTTCTTC. It is translated as CASSSQTSGGVHEQFF.

The rearrangement joins TRBV7-9 to TRBJ1-6; 9 bases align to TRBD1. The germline gives CDR1 SEHNR, CDR2 FQNEAQ (reference sequence). This CDR3 comprises 15 residues. The trim removed 5 bases at V and 9 bases at J, leaving 8 bases unmatched. The CDR3 DNA follows: TGTGCCAGCAGCCCCTCGACAGGGGGACGTTCACCCCTCCACTTT. Amino acids: CASSPSTGGRSPLHF.

This clone was recorded only once. The rearrangement uses TRBV28 and TRBJ2-2; 10 bases map to TRBD2. This CDR3 is built from 17 residues. Trimming took 3 bases from V and 1 from J; bases not matched to a gene: 5. Germline CDR1 reads MDHEN; CDR2 reads SYDVKM. The CDR3 sequence is CASSFSSGGLNTGELFF. CDR3 nucleotides: TGTGCCAGCAGTTTTTCTAGCGGGGGCTTGAACACCGGGGAGCTGTTTTTT.

The rearrangement uses TRBV29-1 and TRBJ2-2; tentative D call: TRBD1 (6 bases). V dropped 7 bases and J dropped 0 bases, with 12 bases sitting between them. Germline loops: CDR1 SQVTM, CDR2 ANQGSEA. The CDR3 runs to 14 residues. DNA of the CDR3: TGCAGCGGTTCACAGGGTACGAACACCGGGGAGCTGTTTTTT. It translates to CSGSQGTNTGELFF.

The DNA of the CDR3 is TGTGCCTGGACAGGACCGGGGGGCGAGCAGTACTTC. Translated: CAWTGPGGEQYF. This rearrangement joins TRBV30 to TRBJ2-7, with TRBD2 identical over 7 bases. CDR1 is GTSNPN and CDR2 is SVGIG in the germline V gene (reference sequence). The CDR3 spans 12 residues. After removal of 4 bases from V and 6 bases from J, the junction contained 6 bases not matched to a gene.

The chain employs TRBV15 and TRBJ2-1; 9 bases fit TRBD2. The CDR3 length is 15 residues. CDR1 is LNHNV, CDR2 YYDKDF, per germline (reference sequence). V shed 4 bases and J 4 bases; nucleotides not matched to a gene: 5. The CDR3 sequence: CATSTRGGPYNEQFF. For the CDR3, the DNA is TGTGCCACCAGCACGCGGGGGGGCCCATACAATGAGCAGTTCTTC. Full variable domain (outside the CDR3, taken from reference TRBV15 and TRBJ2-1): DAMVIQNPRYQVTQFGKPVTLSCSQTLNHNVMYWYQQKSSQAPKLLFHYYDKDFNNEADTPDNFQSRRPNTSFCFLDIRSPGLGDTAMYLCATSTRGGPYNEQFFGPGTRLTVL.

This clone was recorded only once. The chain combines TRBV19 with TRBJ2-7, with 12 bases lining up with TRBD2. There are 16 residues in the CDR3. Trimming removed 5 bases from V and 0 bases from J; junction bases left unmatched: 5. Per the germline V gene, CDR1 is LNHDA and CDR2 is SQIVND (reference sequence). In DNA, the CDR3 is TGTGCCAGTAGTCCCAGACTAGCGGGGGACTCCTACGAGCAGTACTTC. This codes for CASSPRLAGDSYEQYF.

V gene TRBV7-9 combines with J gene TRBJ1-1; perhaps TRBD1 as D (6 bases). Germline CDR1 is SEHNR and CDR2 is FQNEAQ (reference sequence). The CDR3 length is 14 residues. Trimming pared 5 bases from V and 2 bases from J, leaving 12 bases between. In DNA, the CDR3 is TGTGCCAGCAGCAGAGACAGGAGCAACACTGAAGCTTTCTTT. It yields the protein CASSRDRSNTEAFF.

The V gene is TRBV6-1, the J gene TRBJ2-3; maybe TRBD2 (5 bases). The CDR3 covers 16 residues. Germline CDR1 is MNHNS and CDR2 is SASEGT. V lost 2 bases and J 6 bases, leaving 18 bases between the germline ends. For the CDR3, the DNA is TGTGCCAGCAGTGAAATCGGTTCCTCGGGCGGGGATACGCAGTATTTT. Translating it yields CASSEIGSSGGDTQYF.

This chain joins TRBV30 and TRBJ2-1; D might be TRBD1 (6 bases). CDR3 length equals 13 residues. Germline loops: CDR1 GTSNPN, CDR2 SVGIG (reference sequence). The V end lost 4 bases, the J end lost 4 bases, and 11 bases lay between the germline ends. The DNA of the CDR3 is TGTGCCTGGAACAGGGCGAGGTACAATGAGCAGTTCTTC. It encodes CAWNRARYNEQFF.

This chain uses TRBV9 with TRBJ1-6; D may be TRBD1 (6 bases). The CDR3 runs 15 residues. Trimming pared 1 base from V and 6 bases from J, leaving 11 bases between. Germline values: CDR1 SGDLS, CDR2 YYNGEE. CDR3 sequence reads: CASSVTGFSNSPLHF. The CDR3 DNA reads as TGTGCCAGCAGCGTAACAGGGTTTAGTAATTCACCCCTCCACTTT.

This chain links TRBV28 with TRBJ1-5; D might be TRBD1 (5 bases). Germline V lookup: CDR1 MDHEN, CDR2 SYDVKM. The CDR3 has 12 amino acids. Trimming left V 5 bases short and J 7 bases short, with 9 bases between. The CDR3 sequence: CASSQGGQPQHF. CDR3 nucleotide sequence: TGTGCCAGCAGTCAGGGAGGACAGCCCCAGCATTTT.

This clone was counted many times. V gene TRBV27 combines with J gene TRBJ2-7, with 10 bases aligning to TRBD1. Germline assignment: CDR1 MNHEY and CDR2 SMNVEV (reference sequence). The CDR3 covers 15 residues. The ends lost 7 bases at V and 4 bases at J; junction bases unmatched: 10. The CDR3 region has the DNA TGTGCCAGCACCTTGACAGGGGGCTTACAATACGAGCAGTACTTC. It yields the protein CASTLTGGLQYEQYF.

The V gene is TRBV2, the J gene TRBJ1-2; D remains ambiguous. The CDR3 extends over 15 amino acids. Trimming took off 0 bases at V and 2 bases at J, with 10 bases between the two ends. Germline V gene lookup returns CDR1 SNHLY and CDR2 FYNNEI. The CDR3 bases are TGTGCCAGCAGTGAAGCGGGCAGGCGAAACTATGGCTACACCTTC. Translated: CASSEAGRRNYGYTF.

This clone was picked up many times. The chain is built from TRBV30 and TRBJ1-4; no clear D gene. Germline V lookup: CDR1 GTSNPN, CDR2 SVGIG (reference sequence). The CDR3 has 13 residues. The V end was cut by 0 bases, the J end by 5 bases, with 7 bases between. CDR3 sequence reads: CAWSVGVNEKLFF. CDR3 coding DNA: TGTGCCTGGAGTGTAGGAGTAAATGAAAAACTGTTTTTT. The full variable domain, with the rest looked up from reference TRBV30 and TRBJ1-4, is SQTIHQWPATLVQPVGSPLSLECTVEGTSNPNLYWYRQAAGRGLQLLFYSVGIGQISSEVPQNLSASRPQDRQFILSSKKLLLSDSGFYLCAWSVGVNEKLFFGSGTQLSVL.

The chain is built from TRBV5-1 and TRBJ1-1; D not certain. Germline-derived CDR1 and CDR2 are SGHRS and YFSETQ. The V gene lost 5 bases and the J gene lost 1 base, with 9 bases spanning the gap. The CDR3 loop spans 13 amino acids. The CDR3 DNA is TGCGCCAGCAGTTGGGAGGGGAACACTGAAGCTTTCTTT. It translates to CASSWEGNTEAFF. The full variable domain, in which reference TRBV5-1 and TRBJ1-1 provide the parts outside the CDR3, is KAGVTQTPRYLIKTRGQQVTLSCSPISGHRSVSWYQQTPGQGLQFLFEYFSETQRNKGNFPGRFSGRQFSNSRSEMNVSTLELGDSALYLCASSWEGNTEAFFGQGTRLTVV.

The chain uses TRBV23-1 and TRBJ1-2; D may be TRBD1 (6 bases). TRBV23-1 is known as an ORF, though its function is uncertain. Trimming stripped 6 bases from V and 7 bases from J, with 45 bases between. The CDR3 loop spans 23 amino acids. The CDR3: CASSFFRQELTKLKTRGKSGYTF. Here the CDR3 DNA reads TGCGCCAGCAGCTTTTTCCGGCAAGAACTTACAAAGCTTAAGACAAGGGGGAAGTCTGGCTACACCTTC.

The chain couples TRBV6-6 to TRBJ2-1; 7 bases align to TRBD1. The germline V gene encodes CDR1 MNHNY and CDR2 SVGAGI (reference sequence). Trimming at V came to 5 bases and at J to 10 bases, leaving 2 bases not matched to a gene. The CDR3 length is 11 residues. CDR3 in amino acids: CASSRQGEQFF. CDR3 DNA sequence: TGTGCCAGCAGTCGACAGGGAGAGCAGTTCTTC.

The V and J genes are TRBV13 and TRBJ1-4; no reliable D call. Per germline, CDR1 PRHDT and CDR2 FYEKMQ (reference sequence). The CDR3 runs 16 residues. The germline V and J ends were trimmed by 5 bases and 3 bases, with 16 bases remaining between them. The DNA for the CDR3 is TGTGCCAGCAGCCTCGCGGCGGGGTATTCTAATGAAAAACTGTTTTTT. It encodes CASSLAAGYSNEKLFF.

In its sample, this clone was seen once. This rearrangement joins TRBV6-5 to TRBJ1-1; 10 bases line up with TRBD1. Trimming took 6 bases from V and 5 from J; bases not matched to a gene: 9. The CDR3 runs to 15 residues. Germline loops: CDR1 MNHEY, CDR2 SVGAGI. CDR3 protein: CASSRQGAGVTEAFF. The CDR3 DNA is TGTGCCAGCAGCCGACAGGGGGCAGGAGTTACTGAAGCTTTCTTT.

This rearrangement joins TRBV6-1 to TRBJ1-6; possibly TRBD1 for D (5 bases). V was clipped by 2 bases and J by 5 bases, with 10 bases between them. CDR1 is MNHNS, CDR2 SASEGT, per germline. The length of the CDR3 is 15 residues. CDR3: CASSERGQHNSPLHF. CDR3 bases: TGTGCCAGCAGTGAAAGGGGTCAGCATAATTCACCCCTCCACTTT.

The chain has TRBV25-1 and TRBJ2-3, with 7 bases lining up with TRBD2. V dropped 1 base and J dropped 4; count of bases not matched to a gene: 11. Germline CDR1 MGHDK, CDR2 SYGVNS. This CDR3 comprises 17 residues. This chain's CDR3 is CASSESRSGVGSDTQYF. The CDR3 region has the DNA TGTGCCAGCAGTGAATCAAGAAGCGGGGTGGGTTCAGATACGCAGTATTTT. Drawing the rest from reference TRBV25-1 and TRBJ2-3, the complete variable domain is EADIYQTPRYLVIGTGKKITLECSQTMGHDKMYWYQQDPGMELHLIHYSYGVNSTEKGDLSSESTVSRIRTEHFPLTLESARPSHTSQYLCASSESRSGVGSDTQYFGPGTRLTVL.

The CDR3 DNA follows: TGTGCCACCTTCCCGGGACAGGGCACCGGGGAGCTGTTTTTT. Its translation: CATFPGQGTGELFF. The rearrangement joins TRBV10-3 to TRBJ2-2, with 9 bases aligning to TRBD1. V dropped 10 bases and J dropped 4; count of bases not matched to a gene: 7. The CDR3 sequence is 14 residues long. Germline CDR1 is ENHRY and CDR2 is SYGVKD.

This clone has just a few counts. The CDR3 bases are TGTGCCTGGAGTGTACTGGAGGGACTAGCGGGGAGAGAGACCCAGTACTTC. Protein product: CAWSVLEGLAGRETQYF. The V gene is TRBV30, the J gene TRBJ2-5, with 13 nucleotides matching TRBD2. The CDR3 runs 17 residues. V trimming: 0 bases; J trimming: 4 bases; junction bases outside the gene matches: 8. CDR1 is GTSNPN, CDR2 SVGIG, per germline (reference sequence).